This TCR beta chain was sequenced for a study of Tregs in tolerant kidney transplant recipients. Data came from immunoSEQ multiplex PCR; TCRdb stores just in-frame clones and leaves some out. This sample has fewer than 80,000 clones, with 85% to 90% found just once. Germline-derived CDR1 and CDR2 are SSHAT and FNYEAQ (reference sequence). CDR3 length equals 14 residues. This clone was observed once. Its antigen is not known. A junction end diverges from the germline sequence, so it may reflect a read error. Study-wide results and caveats: Biological reproducibility was not directly addressed in this study. For some patients, primers changed over time, blocking nucleotide-level comparison. Activated donor B cell expansion appeared to reveal the most relevant donor-specific TCRbeta repertoire.

This sequence was found in a human donor who received a combined kidney and bone marrow transplant. The sequencing here drew on CD4+ T cells from blood, taken before the transplant. This chain joins TRBV7-7 and TRBJ2-7, with D possibly being TRBD2 (5 bases). The DNA for the CDR3 is TGTGCTAGCAGCCGGACTCTCACATCCTACGAGCAGTACTTC. Its protein is CASSRTLTSYEQYF.